The clone carrying this TCR beta chain was detected many times. The source of the sample is a study of blood T cell repertoires in COVID-19. Per germline, CDR1 DFQATT and CDR2 SNEGSKA (reference sequence). The CDR3 spans 11 residues. V lost 3 bases to trimming and J lost 6 bases, with 8 bases between them. How the authors handled the data: Amplified reference gene primers provided the basis for estimating nucleated cell counts. Generated by immunoSEQ multiplex PCR, the TCRdb table keeps only in-frame clones and is missing some. V, J and clone size are taken as reported in that table, and D and trimming were inferred from the DNA itself. The sample records approximately 300,000 clones, around nine tenths being singletons.

The rearrangement uses TRBV20-1 and TRBJ1-1, with a tentative D call TRBD1 (5 bases). The source material was peripheral blood. The sequence derives from a woman aged 50 to 65 with active or convalescent COVID-19. The CDR3 sequence is CSASRVAEAFF. The CDR3 DNA reads TGCAGTGCTAGCAGGGTGGCTGAAGCTTTCTTT.